This entry describes one T cell receptor beta chain. TCRdb keeps only in-frame clones here, not all; method: immunoSEQ multiplex PCR. The table shows some 290,000 clones, with 86% occurring only once. The record originates from a study of blood T cell repertoires in COVID-19. Across the study: From T cells, B-cell-depleted T cells, or PBMCs came the material, which was cDNA or gDNA.

Sequenced sample: peripheral blood. This receptor was identified in a man younger than 35 with active or convalescent COVID-19.

This CDR3 is CASSPPGQGVLYEQYF. Here the CDR3 DNA reads TGTGCCAGCTCACCACCGGGACAGGGGGTTTTGTATGAGCAGTACTTC. This chain connects TRBV18 to TRBJ2-7, with TRBD1 matching 11 bases. From germline, CDR1 is KGHSH and CDR2 LQKENI. The CDR3 extends over 16 amino acids. The trim removed 0 bases at V and 7 bases at J, leaving 8 bases unmatched.